These 22 T cell receptor beta chains came from one sample sequenced in a study of blood T cells in healthy people across ages. Together with a sample-barcoded 5' primer, a J-beta primer mix was included in a second PCR lasting 7 to 11 cycles. TCRdb processed the 5' RACE reads anew with MiXCR; each CDR3 protein has one entry. This sample has more than 650,000 distinct CDR3 sequences, with 40% to 65% found just once. Sequencing used blood. The receptors were sampled from a man older than 75 in good health.

The chain employs TRBV28 and TRBJ2-5; a possible D gene is TRBD2 (5 bases). V dropped 2 bases and J dropped 1 base, with 14 bases sitting between them. This CDR3 spans 16 amino acids. Per germline, CDR1 MDHEN and CDR2 SYDVKM. CDR3 nucleotides: TGTGCCAGCAGTTTACGGCCCTCGGAGGCCCAAGAGACCCAGTACTTC. This sequence encodes CASSLRPSEAQETQYF. Together with reference TRBV28 and TRBJ2-5, the CDR3 gives the full variable domain: DVKVTQSSRYLVKRTGEKVFLECVQDMDHENMFWYRQDPGLGLRLIYFSYDVKMKEKGDIPEGYSVSREKKERFSLILESASTNQTSMYLCASSLRPSEAQETQYFGPGTRLLVL.

This sequence joins TRBV6-2 or TRBV6-3 and TRBJ1-1; D is uncertain. Between the trimmed V and J ends, which lost 5 bases and 0 bases, there was a span of 13 bases. Germline CDR1 reads MNHEY; CDR2 reads SVGEGT. This CDR3 contains 15 residues. The CDR3 loop is CASSRAHIVNTEAFF. The DNA for the CDR3 is TGTGCCAGCAGTAGGGCCCACATCGTGAACACTGAAGCTTTCTTT.

This clonotype was found once. One end of the junction is discordant with germline, which a read error may explain. The chain is built from TRBV10-3 and TRBJ1-2; D is unresolved. CDR3 length: 14 amino acids. CDR1 is ENHRY, CDR2 SYGVKD, per germline. CDR3 coding DNA: TGTGCCATTAGTGAGGCGGGCAGCTACTATGGCTACACCTTC. The encoded protein is CAISEAGSYYGYTF.

This chain links TRBV20-1 with TRBJ2-1; unclear D gene. The CDR3 extends over 13 amino acids. Trimming stripped 6 bases from V and 2 bases from J, with 11 bases between. Germline lookup yields CDR1 DFQATT and CDR2 SNEGSKA (reference sequence). The CDR3 DNA is TGCAGTGCGGCACTCGACACCTACAATGAGCAGTTCTTC. Its protein is CSAALDTYNEQFF.

The V gene is TRBV18, the J gene TRBJ2-5, with 11 bases aligning to TRBD1. Germline V gene sequence: CDR1 KGHSH, CDR2 LQKENI. The CDR3 consists of 17 residues. Trimming at V came to 5 bases and at J to 2 bases, leaving 10 bases not matched to a gene. The CDR3 protein is CASSSGPGQGGQETQYF. CDR3 nucleotides: TGTGCCAGCTCATCGGGACCGGGACAGGGGGGGCAAGAGACCCAGTACTTC.

This clonotype occurred many times. This chain uses TRBV27 with TRBJ2-5; maybe TRBD2 (5 bases). V was pared by 5 bases and J by 6 bases, with 19 bases between. The CDR3 length is 15 residues. Germline V gene sequence: CDR1 MNHEY, CDR2 SMNVEV (reference sequence). CDR3 sequence reads: CASSPYFGLEKTQYF. As DNA, the CDR3 is TGTGCCAGCAGTCCCTACTTCGGACTGGAAAAGACCCAGTACTTC.

In its sample, this clonotype was seen a few times. The rearrangement joins TRBV11-2 to TRBJ2-3; 8 bases are shared with TRBD2. With V trimmed by 1 base and J by 5 bases, 20 bases remained unmatched. This CDR3 comprises 20 residues. Germline CDR1 and CDR2: SGHAT and FQNNGV. As DNA, the CDR3 is TGTGCCAGCAGCTTAGCCTCGGGTCCGTCTTTAGCGGGGACTCGAGATACGCAGTATTTT. Protein: CASSLASGPSLAGTRDTQYF.

Only a few counts were recorded for this clonotype. This chain connects TRBV29-1 to TRBJ2-1; the match to TRBD2 covers 8 bases. Germline CDR1 is SQVTM and CDR2 is ANQGSEA. V shed 7 bases and J 4 bases; nucleotides not matched to a gene: 6. The CDR3 sequence is 13 residues long. CDR3: CSAALAVYNEQFF. The CDR3 DNA reads TGCAGCGCCGCACTAGCGGTGTACAATGAGCAGTTCTTC.

The count of this clonotype is one. V usage is TRBV5-1 and J usage is TRBJ1-1; D may be TRBD1 (6 bases). The CDR3 covers 16 residues. Deletions cut 0 bases from V and 1 base from J, with 13 bases between. The germline V gene has CDR1 SGHRS and CDR2 YFSETQ. CDR3 coding DNA: TGCGCCAGCAGCTTGGCCTGGGGGGGCCCGAACACTGAAGCTTTCTTT. Its protein is CASSLAWGGPNTEAFF.

This clonotype was recorded many times. This chain uses TRBV20-1 with TRBJ1-1, with a tentative D call TRBD1 (5 bases). V gave up 2 bases and J gave up 3 bases, with 7 bases separating them. From germline, CDR1 is DFQATT and CDR2 SNEGSKA (reference sequence). The CDR3 extends over 12 amino acids. This CDR3 reads CSARRGDTEAFF. The DNA of the CDR3 is TGCAGTGCTAGACGAGGGGACACTGAAGCTTTCTTT.

This clonotype was seen ten or more times. CDR3 region: CASSPGQSTDTQYF. The CDR3 DNA reads as TGTGCCAGCAGCCCGGGACAGAGCACAGATACGCAGTATTTT. This sequence joins TRBV7-2 and TRBJ2-3, with 7 bases that match TRBD1. The CDR3 sequence is 14 residues long. Germline CDR1 reads SGHTA; CDR2 reads FQGNSA. J gave up 0 bases and V 5 bases, and 2 bases lay outside the gene matches.

This clonotype has more than one count but fewer than ten. The chain combines TRBV20-1 with TRBJ1-2; the D is unclear. The V and J ends lost 1 base and 4 bases respectively, with 16 bases between them. CDR3 length: 15 residues. Germline CDR1 DFQATT, CDR2 SNEGSKA (reference sequence). The CDR3 spells CSARAGMVMLYGYTF. DNA for the CDR3: TGCAGTGCTAGAGCGGGGATGGTGATGCTCTATGGCTACACCTTC.

The chain recombines TRBV5-1 with TRBJ1-2; D gene unclear. This CDR3 is 14 amino acids long. Germline CDR1 reads SGHRS; CDR2 reads YFSETQ. V was shortened by 2 bases and J by 2 bases, with 10 bases between the two germline ends. DNA for the CDR3: TGCGCCAGCAGCTTTGGTCTTGAAAACTATGGCTACACCTTC. As protein: CASSFGLENYGYTF.

The chain uses TRBV12-3 or TRBV12-4 and TRBJ1-2; D call uncertain. The CDR3 has 12 amino acids. Trimming pared 6 bases from V and 4 bases from J, leaving 9 bases between. CDR3 sequence reads: CASRGGIYGYTF. The CDR3 nucleotides are TGTGCCAGCAGGGGAGGGATCTATGGCTACACCTTC.

J is TRBJ1-1 and V is TRBV2; the D is unclear. Germline CDR1 and CDR2: SNHLY and FYNNEI. V lost 8 bases to trimming and J lost 4 bases, with 17 bases between them. This CDR3 has 14 amino acids. Written as DNA, the CDR3 is TGTGCCAGCGTCCCGACCACCATCCGCACTGAAGCTTTCTTT. It codes for CASVPTTIRTEAFF.

This clonotype was counted only a few times. The DNA for the CDR3 is TGTGCCAGCAGTCCGCGGACCAGGCACAGATACGCGTATTTT. Protein: CASSPRTRHRYAYF. The gene calls are TRBV6-5 and TRBJ2-3; D is unclear. Trimming left V 5 bases short and J 14 bases short, with 23 bases between. The CDR3 loop spans 14 amino acids. Per the germline V gene, CDR1 is MNHEY and CDR2 is SVGAGI.

The V gene is TRBV20-1, the J gene TRBJ1-1, with 8 bases aligning to TRBD1. Germline trimming cut 5 bases from V and 3 bases from J; bases unmatched to any gene: 5. The CDR3 spans 13 residues. The germline CDR1 and CDR2 sequences are DFQATT and SNEGSKA (reference sequence). The DNA for the CDR3 is TGCAGTGCTCCGGACAGGGTCTACACTGAAGCTTTCTTT. Its protein is CSAPDRVYTEAFF.

J is TRBJ2-3 and V is TRBV13, with unresolved D. CDR1 and CDR2 from the germline V gene are PRHDT and FYEKMQ (reference sequence). Trimming stripped 2 bases from V and 14 bases from J, with 17 bases between. The CDR3 is 13 amino acids. CDR3 amino acids: CASSLLYGESAYF. The CDR3 DNA reads TGTGCCAGCAGCTTATTATACGGAGAGAGCGCGTATTTT.

The chain recombines TRBV12-3 or TRBV12-4 with TRBJ2-5; D might be TRBD1 (6 bases). The end of the DNA fits TRBJ2-7 better, so the J call may be wrong. This CDR3 has 13 amino acids. The CDR3 sequence: CATRGRGAVEQYF. The CDR3, as DNA: TGTGCCACCAGGGGCAGGGGAGCTGTCGAGCAGTACTTC.

There are a few counts of this clonotype. J is TRBJ2-7 and V is TRBV7-2; D remains unclear. This CDR3 has 15 residues. Trimming cost V 2 bases and J 0 bases, with 11 bases left between them. CDR1 and CDR2 (germline): SGHTA, FQGNSA. In nucleotides, the CDR3 is TGTGCCAGCAGCTTATCCCCAGCCAGCTCCTACGAGCAGTACTTC. Its translation is CASSLSPASSYEQYF.

This chain connects TRBV28 to TRBJ2-6, with D unresolved. The CDR3 is 17 residues long. Germline V lookup: CDR1 MDHEN, CDR2 SYDVKM. V gave up 4 bases and J gave up 0 bases, with 13 bases separating them. The CDR3 reads CASSSATPFSGANVLTF. In DNA, the CDR3 is TGTGCCAGCAGTTCGGCAACTCCCTTCTCTGGGGCCAACGTCCTGACTTTC.

This clonotype was seen more than once but under ten times. V is TRBV2 and J is TRBJ2-3, with 13 bases aligning to TRBD2. From germline, CDR1 is SNHLY and CDR2 FYNNEI. V lost 4 bases to trimming and J lost 14 bases; unmatched junction nucleotides: 15. CDR3 length equals 16 residues. CDR3 nucleotides: TGTGCCAGCAGTGCCGGACTAGCGGGAGATGACAGATACGCGTATTTT. Protein product: CASSAGLAGDDRYAYF.